The 10 T cell receptor beta chains below come from one sample, sequenced in a study of blood T cell repertoires in COVID-19. Some clones are missing from TCRdb's copy, which holds only in-frame ones; the method was immunoSEQ multiplex PCR. The data show about 160,000 clones, with approximately 85% seen just once and 6.5% to 7.5% held by the top ten. Source material: peripheral blood. The receptor set was obtained from a man older than 75 with COVID-19, enrolled during active disease.

The gene calls are TRBV5-4 and TRBJ2-2; D gene uncertain. The V gene's germline CDR1 is SGHNT and CDR2 YYREEE (reference sequence). The CDR3 is made up of 12 amino acids. Deletions cut 1 base from V and 7 bases from J, with 5 bases between. Written as DNA, the CDR3 is TGTGCCAGCAGCTTGTTTAGCGGGGAGCTGTTTTTT. Encoded protein: CASSLFSGELFF.

The chain is built from TRBV7-2 and TRBJ1-2; 8 nucleotides match TRBD1. V lost 1 base to trimming and J lost 7 bases; unmatched junction nucleotides: 8. The length of the CDR3 is 15 residues. Looked up from germline, CDR1 is SGHTA and CDR2 is FQGNSA. CDR3 residues: CASSLVGPGGGGYTF. CDR3 in DNA: TGTGCCAGCAGCTTAGTAGGGCCAGGGGGCGGTGGCTACACCTTC.

This clone was detected once. The V call is TRBV12-3 or TRBV12-4, the J call TRBJ1-6, with no clear D. Between the trimmed V and J ends, which lost 3 bases and 8 bases, there was a span of 8 bases. The CDR3 contains 13 residues. CDR3 in DNA: TGTGCCAGCAGTTTTAACGGGGATTCACCCCTCCACTTT. Translated, it gives CASSFNGDSPLHF.

V usage is TRBV6-6 and J usage is TRBJ1-4; a weak D match, TRBD1 (5 bases). This CDR3 has 16 residues. The V and J ends lost 6 bases and 2 bases respectively, with 16 bases between them. CDR1 and CDR2 from the germline V gene are MNHNY and SVGAGI (reference sequence). The CDR3 coding sequence is TGTGCCAGCAGGGTCTTGGGGGGTCTGACTAATGAAAAACTGTTTTTT. It is translated as CASRVLGGLTNEKLFF.

The rearrangement uses TRBV3-1 (or the pseudogene TRBV3-2) and TRBJ1-4; possible D gene TRBD1, 6 bases. Trimming took off 2 bases at V and 11 bases at J, with 9 bases between the two ends. There are 12 residues in the CDR3. Per the germline V gene, CDR1 is LGHDT and CDR2 is YNNKEL (reference sequence). CDR3 region: CASSQRTEKLFF. CDR3 bases: TGTGCCAGCAGCCAAAGGACAGAGAAACTGTTTTTT.

This chain joins TRBV5-6 and TRBJ1-2; possibly TRBD1 for D (5 bases). V dropped 5 bases and J dropped 2 bases, with 10 bases sitting between them. This CDR3 contains 13 residues. The germline V gene encodes CDR1 SGHDT and CDR2 YYEEEE. CDR3 region: CASRADTNYGYTF. CDR3 bases: TGTGCCAGCAGGGCGGACACAAACTATGGCTACACCTTC.

The chain recombines TRBV2 with TRBJ1-2; D ambiguous. The V end was cut by 9 bases, the J end by 3 bases, with 8 bases between. The CDR3 length is 11 residues. CDR1 SNHLY and CDR2 FYNNEI come from the germline V gene. The CDR3 loop is CASSLDYGYTF. The CDR3 coding sequence is TGTGCCAGTAGTCTAGACTATGGCTACACCTTC.

The chain uses TRBV18 and TRBJ1-4, with D perhaps TRBD1 (6 bases). Germline V gene data show CDR1 as KGHSH and CDR2 as LQKENI. The CDR3 is 14 amino acids. Trimming pared 0 bases from V and 7 bases from J, leaving 9 bases between. The CDR3 nucleotides read TGTGCCAGCTCACCACCGGGGGCTAGTGAAAAACTGTTTTTT. It translates to CASSPPGASEKLFF.

The sample holds a few counts of this clone. The genes are TRBV19 and TRBJ1-1, with D perhaps TRBD1 (5 bases). The V and J ends lost 7 bases and 1 base respectively, with 19 bases between them. The CDR3 contains 16 residues. Per the germline V gene, CDR1 is LNHDA and CDR2 is SQIVND (reference sequence). CDR3 region: CASTSLQAGGNTEAFF. CDR3 nucleotide sequence: TGTGCCAGTACCTCCCTTCAGGCCGGGGGGAACACTGAAGCTTTCTTT.

V and J are TRBV18 and TRBJ2-7; D possibly corresponds to TRBD1 (6 bases). Germline CDR1 is KGHSH and CDR2 is LQKENI. The CDR3 length is 14 residues. V gave up 3 bases and J gave up 3 bases, with 12 bases separating them. This chain's CDR3 is CASSPRDISYEQYF. In DNA form, the CDR3 reads TGTGCCAGCTCACCCCGGGACATAAGCTACGAGCAGTACTTC.